Listed here are 22 T cell receptor beta chains from one sample, sequenced in a study of patients and donors after allogeneic stem cell transplantation. TCRdb processed the RT-PCR reads anew with MiXCR; each CDR3 protein has one entry. Found here are 8,000 to 10,000 distinct CDR3 sequences, 5.9% of them singletons; the top ten hold roughly 26%. Specimen: blood, either unsorted or a sorted T cell fraction (not recorded which). The source is a human donor who was either an allogeneic HSCT recipient or a stem cell or donor lymphocyte infusion donor (not recorded which). It is not recorded whose cells these are; they may come from a transplant donor.

The sample holds a few counts of this clonotype. The rearrangement joins TRBV28 to TRBJ2-4; 7 bases map to TRBD1. The CDR3 has 16 residues. V trimming: 5 bases; J trimming: 1 base; junction bases outside the gene matches: 8. The germline V gene has CDR1 MDHEN and CDR2 SYDVKM. The CDR3 sequence is CASSRQGNLAKNIQYF. The CDR3 DNA reads as TGTGCCAGCAGTAGACAGGGAAATTTGGCCAAAAACATTCAGTACTTC.

This clonotype occurred many times. This CDR3 is CASTERGKGGQPQHF. The CDR3 DNA reads as TGTGCCAGCACCGAGAGGGGGAAGGGGGGTCAGCCCCAGCATTTT. This chain joins TRBV28 and TRBJ1-5, with TRBD1 as a possible D gene (6 bases). This CDR3 region has 15 residues. CDR1 MDHEN and CDR2 SYDVKM come from the germline V gene. V was pared by 7 bases and J by 6 bases, with 19 bases between.

In its sample, this clonotype was seen many times. The V gene is TRBV20-1, the J gene TRBJ1-1; maybe TRBD1 (5 bases). Germline V gene data show CDR1 as DFQATT and CDR2 as SNEGSKA (reference sequence). This CDR3 contains 14 residues. Trimming removed 1 base at V and 4 bases at J, with 13 bases between. CDR3 nucleotides: TGCAGTGCTAGAGTCCCAGGGAAGGGCACTGAAGCTTTCTTT. Encoded protein: CSARVPGKGTEAFF.

This clonotype was counted ten times or more. The rearrangement joins TRBV20-1 to TRBJ1-6; unclear D gene. V was pared by 4 bases and J by 3 bases, with 10 bases between. In germline, CDR1 is DFQATT, CDR2 SNEGSKA (reference sequence). This CDR3 has 14 residues. The CDR3 protein is CSATEVLYNSPLHF. CDR3 bases: TGCAGTGCTACGGAGGTTCTCTATAATTCACCCCTCCACTTT.

This clonotype has at least ten counts. This CDR3 reads CASSQGINQPQHF. For the CDR3, the DNA is TGCGCCAGCAGCCAGGGAATCAATCAGCCCCAGCATTTT. V and J are TRBV5-1 and TRBJ1-5; D may be TRBD1 (5 bases). The CDR3 consists of 13 residues. The ends were cut back, 4 bases at V and 3 bases at J, with 8 bases in the middle. Germline V gene data show CDR1 as SGHRS and CDR2 as YFSETQ.

This clonotype appeared many times. V and J are TRBV30 and TRBJ2-7; 7 bases align to TRBD1. Germline lookup yields CDR1 GTSNPN and CDR2 SVGIG (reference sequence). The CDR3 consists of 13 residues. The V gene end was trimmed by 8 bases and the J gene end by 3 bases; junction bases not matched to a gene: 10. The CDR3: CARTVRQGYEQYF. Written as DNA, the CDR3 is TGTGCCAGAACCGTGAGACAGGGCTACGAGCAGTACTTC.

This clonotype was seen ten or more times. The rearrangement joins TRBV20-1 to TRBJ2-2; D gene ambiguous. Germline CDR1 DFQATT, CDR2 SNEGSKA (reference sequence). Trimming stripped 6 bases from V and 5 bases from J, with 7 bases between. The CDR3 totals 11 residues. The chain's CDR3 is CSAQRTGELFF. The CDR3 DNA sequence: TGCAGTGCACAGAGGACCGGGGAGCTGTTTTTT.

The chain joins TRBV28 to TRBJ2-1, with D unclear. Trimming took off 3 bases at V and 8 bases at J, with 5 bases between the two ends. Germline loops: CDR1 MDHEN, CDR2 SYDVKM. The CDR3 has 11 residues. For the CDR3, the DNA is TGTGCCAGCAGTTTGACGCATGAGCAGTTCTTC. This sequence encodes CASSLTHEQFF.

This chain joins TRBV18 and TRBJ2-5; D remains ambiguous. Germline V CDR1 and CDR2: KGHSH, LQKENI. The length of the CDR3 is 14 residues. V was trimmed by 3 bases and J by 4 bases, leaving 12 bases between them. CDR3 nucleotide sequence: TGTGCCAGCTCACCGCGGCCACGAGGAGAGACCCAGTACTTC. Its protein product is CASSPRPRGETQYF.

This clonotype was observed many times. The chain joins TRBV27 to TRBJ1-5, with 9 bases fitting TRBD1. In germline, CDR1 is MNHEY, CDR2 SMNVEV (reference sequence). There are 16 residues in the CDR3. V was pared by 4 bases and J by 5 bases, with 9 bases of the junction left unmatched. The DNA for the CDR3 is TGTGCCAGCAGTTCCGCCCCGGACAGGGGCCATCAGCCCCAGCATTTT. Amino acid sequence: CASSSAPDRGHQPQHF.

This clonotype is judged medium-sized. This chain joins TRBV20-1 and TRBJ2-7, with 7 positions matching TRBD2. This CDR3 has 15 amino acids. Trimming removed 0 bases from V and 3 bases from J; junction bases left unmatched: 8. Germline values: CDR1 DFQATT, CDR2 SNEGSKA (reference sequence). CDR3 loop: CSARDTGGRDYEQYF. The DNA of the CDR3 is TGCAGTGCTAGAGATACTGGGGGGAGGGACTACGAGCAGTACTTC.

This clonotype is medium-sized. This rearrangement joins TRBV15 to TRBJ1-3; unclear D gene. The CDR3 loop spans 15 amino acids. CDR1 is LNHNV, CDR2 YYDKDF, per germline (reference sequence). Trimming left V 0 bases short and J 0 bases short, with 6 bases between. CDR3 sequence (DNA): TGTGCCACCAGCAGAGAGGCCATCTCTGGAAACACCATATATTTT. Encoded protein: CATSREAISGNTIYF.

The gene calls are TRBV5-1 and TRBJ2-3; D call uncertain. In germline, CDR1 is SGHRS, CDR2 YFSETQ. Trimming took 5 bases from V and 3 from J, leaving 1 base between them. CDR3 size: 10 residues. DNA for the CDR3: TGCGCCAGCAGAACAGATACGCAGTATTTT. Protein sequence: CASRTDTQYF.

This clonotype has only one observation. A much larger clone sits a single nucleotide away, making a read error possible. This chain uses TRBV18 with TRBJ2-1; TRBD1 matches at 9 bases. This CDR3 has 15 amino acids. Germline loops: CDR1 KGHSH, CDR2 LQKENI. The V segment lost 4 bases and the J segment 6 bases; nucleotides outside the gene matches: 7. The CDR3 here is CASSRDQTGGNEQFF. In DNA, the CDR3 is TGTGCCAGCTCACGCGACCAGACAGGGGGCAATGAGCAGTTCTTC. Complete variable domain (other parts from reference TRBV18 and TRBJ2-1): NAGVMQNPRHLVRRRGQEARLRCSPMKGHSHVYWYRQLPEEGLKFMVYLQKENIIDESGMPKERFSAEFPKEGPSILRIQQVVRGDSAAYFCASSRDQTGGNEQFFGPGTRLTVL.

This clonotype came up a few times. The rearrangement joins TRBV6-5 to TRBJ2-7; 10 bases agree with TRBD2. CDR3 length: 15 residues. After removal of 0 bases from V and 3 bases from J, the junction contained 2 bases not matched to a gene. Germline loops: CDR1 MNHEY, CDR2 SVGAGI. The CDR3 is CASSYSIAGGYEQYF. CDR3 DNA sequence: TGTGCCAGCAGTTACTCGATAGCGGGAGGCTACGAGCAGTACTTC.

The table lists this clonotype with many counts. The genes are TRBV29-1 and TRBJ1-3, with D uncertain. Germline CDR1 and CDR2: SQVTM and ANQGSEA. The CDR3 contains 11 residues. For the CDR3, the DNA is TGCAGTGTCGCCTCTGGAAACACCATATATTTT. Its translation is CSVASGNTIYF. The whole variable domain, remainder taken from reference TRBV29-1 and TRBJ1-3, is SAVISQKPSRDICQRGTSLTIQCQVDSQVTMMFWYRQQPGQSLTLIATANQGSEATYESGFVIDKFPISRPNLTFSTLTVSNMSPEDSSIYLCSVASGNTIYFGEGSWLTVV.

This clonotype has at least ten counts. In DNA, the CDR3 is TGCAGTGCTAAAAGGGGGGAGGGCCATTACAATGAGCAGTTCTTC. Translated, it gives CSAKRGEGHYNEQFF. The chain couples TRBV20-1 to TRBJ2-1, with D tentatively TRBD2 (7 bases). Germline V gives CDR1 DFQATT, CDR2 SNEGSKA (reference sequence). V gave up 4 bases and J gave up 4 bases, with 17 bases separating them. The CDR3 extends over 15 amino acids.

This clonotype showed up many times. The CDR3 is CASSLFGRGRYSNEQFF. The CDR3 region has the DNA TGTGCCAGCAGTTTATTTGGGAGGGGTAGGTATTCCAATGAGCAGTTCTTC. J is TRBJ2-1 and V is TRBV12-3 or TRBV12-4; 7 bases map to TRBD2. The CDR3 is 17 amino acids. J gave up 6 bases and V 2 bases, and 13 bases lay outside the gene matches.

About this clonotype: This could be a read error, since a much larger clone is one nucleotide away. The chain uses TRBV30 and TRBJ2-7; unclear D gene. The CDR3 consists of 12 residues. Germline values: CDR1 GTSNPN, CDR2 SVGIG (reference sequence). V dropped 2 bases and J dropped 3 bases, with 8 bases sitting between them. CDR3 in amino acids: CAWSTALYEQYF. The CDR3 region has the DNA TGTGCCTGGAGTACGGCACTCTACGAGCAGTACTTC.

By its share, this clonotype is medium-sized. CDR3 amino acids: CASSHLDTGTLANYGYTF. For the CDR3, the DNA is TGTGCCAGCTCGCACCTTGATACCGGGACACTAGCTAACTATGGCTACACCTTC. This chain links TRBV18 with TRBJ1-2, with D maybe TRBD1 (6 bases). Germline CDR1 KGHSH, CDR2 LQKENI. The CDR3 loop spans 18 amino acids. Between the trimmed V and J ends, which lost 6 bases and 0 bases, there was a span of 23 bases.

In its sample, this clonotype was seen many times. The chain has TRBV27 and TRBJ2-1; TRBD2 aligns across 7 bases. The CDR3 runs to 13 residues. Trimming removed 5 bases from V and 9 bases from J; junction bases left unmatched: 7. Germline-derived CDR1 and CDR2 are MNHEY and SMNVEV (reference sequence). This CDR3 is CASSVTSRFEQFF. The CDR3 bases are TGTGCCAGCAGTGTGACTAGCAGGTTTGAGCAGTTCTTC.

This clonotype was detected only a few times. The chain carries TRBV19 and TRBJ2-1; the D gene is possibly TRBD1 (5 bases). V was clipped by 5 bases and J by 8 bases, with 25 bases between them. CDR3 length: 17 residues. Germline loops: CDR1 LNHDA, CDR2 SQIVND (reference sequence). As DNA, the CDR3 is TGTGCCAGTAGTTCCCGATCCCTTCAGGGATCTTGGGATGAGCAGTTCTTC. Protein product: CASSSRSLQGSWDEQFF.